A single sample gave rise to the 4 T cell receptor beta chains below, sequenced in a study of blood T cell repertoires in COVID-19. Repertoires were generated with immunoSEQ multiplex PCR, while TCRdb's copy carries only in-frame clones and drops some. The data contain approximately 150,000 clones, roughly 84% of them seen just once; the ten biggest clones take up approximately 10%. The sequencing sample was made of peripheral blood. These receptors originate from a man aged 65 to 79 with active or convalescent COVID-19.

The gene calls are TRBV30 and TRBJ1-1, with 7 nucleotides matching TRBD1. V was pared by 2 bases and J by 1 base, with 4 bases of the junction left unmatched. Germline V gene data show CDR1 as GTSNPN and CDR2 as SVGIG (reference sequence). The CDR3 covers 14 residues. CDR3 loop: CAWSWTGRNTEAFF. The CDR3 nucleotides are TGTGCCTGGAGTTGGACAGGTCGGAACACTGAAGCTTTCTTT. The full variable domain, in which reference TRBV30 and TRBJ1-1 provide the parts outside the CDR3, is SQTIHQWPATLVQPVGSPLSLECTVEGTSNPNLYWYRQAAGRGLQLLFYSVGIGQISSEVPQNLSASRPQDRQFILSSKKLLLSDSGFYLCAWSWTGRNTEAFFGQGTRLTVV.

This chain uses TRBV7-2 with TRBJ2-1; 7 positions agree with TRBD1. From germline, CDR1 is SGHTA and CDR2 FQGNSA. The CDR3 has 16 amino acids. V shed 5 bases, J shed 0 bases, and the junction held 7 bases outside the gene matches. CDR3: CASSTQGPSSYNEQFF. CDR3 coding DNA: TGTGCCAGCAGCACACAGGGGCCGAGCTCCTACAATGAGCAGTTCTTC.

V usage is TRBV5-1 and J usage is TRBJ1-5, with D perhaps TRBD1 (6 bases). CDR3 length: 16 residues. CDR1 and CDR2 from the germline V gene are SGHRS and YFSETQ. With 1 base removed from V and 2 bases from J, the gap between germline ends came to 13 bases. In nucleotides, the CDR3 is TGCGCCAGCAGCTTGACAGGGAACGGTGGCAATCAGCCCCAGCATTTT. It encodes CASSLTGNGGNQPQHF.

This chain links TRBV7-8 with TRBJ2-1; 8 positions match TRBD1. From germline, CDR1 is SGHVS and CDR2 FQNEAQ. This CDR3 has 15 amino acids. With 5 bases clipped from V and 3 bases from J, the junction kept 6 bases outside the gene matches. This CDR3 reads CASSAGQGNYNEQFF. DNA for the CDR3: TGTGCCAGCAGCGCCGGACAGGGCAACTACAATGAGCAGTTCTTC. The entire variable domain, with the rest obtained from reference TRBV7-8 and TRBJ2-1, is as follows: GAGVSQSPRYKVAKRGQDVALRCDPISGHVSLFWYQQALGQGPEFLTYFQNEAQLDKSGLPSDRFFAERPEGSVSTLKIQRTQQEDSAVYLCASSAGQGNYNEQFFGPGTRLTVL.